This TCR beta chain comes out of a study of cytomegalovirus exposure and HLA in healthy donors. Findings and limits, study-wide: Analysis performed later showed TCR beta chains linked to HLA being more clonally expanded than equally common others.

Researchers ran the PCR with 60 Vbeta and 13 Jbeta primers. Repertoires were generated with immunoSEQ multiplex PCR, while TCRdb's copy carries only in-frame clones and drops some. The top ten clones hold 2.5% to 3.5% of a sample with about 120,000 clones, around three quarters of them seen once. Germline V gene lookup returns CDR1 LGHNA and CDR2 YSLEER. The V gene end was trimmed by 3 bases and the J gene end by 5 bases; junction bases not matched to a gene: 5. This CDR3 has 14 residues. On this clone: What it binds is unknown.

The specimen was PBMCs. This clonotype was obtained from a woman aged 25 to 39 in good health and CMV-seropositive. The chain uses TRBV4-3 and TRBJ1-2, with 8 bases matching TRBD1. CDR3 residues: CASSQTRQGYGYTF. The CDR3, as DNA: TGCGCCAGCAGCCAGACTCGACAGGGGTATGGCTACACCTTC.